This T cell receptor beta chain was observed in a study of T cells in Graves' hyperthyroidism and ophthalmopathy. The table lists this clonotype with many counts. Recently diagnosed hyperthyroidism of less than 2 months' duration affected patients aged 18 to 65. The TCR beta CDR3 regions underwent amplification using RNA transcripts as the source. Initially, a first-round RT-PCR of the TCR CDR3 employed the HTBI primer set. TCRdb fed the multiplex PCR reads into MiXCR, producing one record per CDR3 protein. The sample lists fewer than 400,000 distinct CDR3 sequences, around 14% occurring once. The receptor's source is a woman aged 18-29 years with Graves' hyperthyroidism that later progressed to Graves' ophthalmopathy. Sequencing was done on a sample of blood.

CDR3 sequence (DNA): TGCAGCGTTGAGAAGGACGGGACCGGGGAGCTGTTTTTT. Encoded protein: CSVEKDGTGELFF. The J gene is TRBJ2-2, the V gene TRBV29-1; D is undetermined. This CDR3 contains 13 residues. CDR1 is SQVTM and CDR2 is ANQGSEA in the germline V gene. Trimming pared 3 bases from V and 5 bases from J, leaving 10 bases between.